This T cell receptor (beta chain) was observed in a study of PD-L1 blockade in urothelial cancer. Assay: immunoSEQ multiplex PCR; the TCRdb copy retains only in-frame clones and omits some. The table lists some 35,000 clones, more than 80% of them singletons. The sample in question was PBMCs, obtained around atezolizumab (anti-PD-L1) treatment. This receptor was taken from a man between 65 and 85 years old with urothelial cancer.

CDR3 nucleotides: TGTGCCAGCTCACCCACTGCAACGTCAGATACGCAGTATTTT. This translates into CASSPTATSDTQYF. The chain recombines TRBV18 with TRBJ2-3; D is ambiguous. Germline values: CDR1 KGHSH, CDR2 LQKENI. CDR3 length: 14 amino acids. Trimming stripped 3 bases from V and 4 bases from J, with 11 bases between.